This TCR beta chain was recovered during a study of blood T cells in healthy people across ages. The CDR3 consists of 15 residues. V lost 0 bases and J 0 bases, leaving 8 bases between the germline ends. Germline V CDR1 and CDR2: SGDLS, YYNGEE. A second PCR, run for roughly 7 to 11 cycles, used a sample-barcoded 5' primer plus a J-beta primer mix. In TCRdb, the 5' RACE reads were re-called with MiXCR into one record per CDR3 protein. The sample records over a million distinct CDR3 sequences, around 39% being singletons. The sequenced material came from blood. This TCR was sampled from a woman between 18 and 29 years old in good health. The chain uses TRBV9 and TRBJ2-3; D gene ambiguous. CDR3 in DNA: TGTGCCAGCAGCGTAGAGGACGTCAGCACAGATACGCAGTATTTT. It is translated as CASSVEDVSTDTQYF. Full variable domain (rest looked up from reference TRBV9 and TRBJ2-3): DSGVTQTPKHLITATGQRVTLRCSPRSGDLSVYWYQQSLDQGLQFLIQYYNGEERAKGNILERFSAQQFPDLHSELNLSSLELGDSALYFCASSVEDVSTDTQYFGPGTRLTVL.